A selection of T cell receptor beta chains follows, all from one sample in a study of shared clonotypes between healthy human individuals. Libraries were prepared by immunoSEQ multiplex PCR; TCRdb keeps only in-frame clonotypes and omits some of them. This table holds around 500,000 clones, around 80% found once. Input material: PBMCs. Receptor source: a woman in her 40s in good health. Some clones in this sample may be carry-over from other donors' samples. Both conserved end residues are part of each CDR3. Some rows have no size entry. The others give once, few or many, or a class for an expanded clone.

>TRBJ2-5|NA|TRBV28
CASSQRPGLAWETQYF
>TRBJ1-1|NA|TRBV19
CASSMTGWGNTEAFF
>TRBJ2-7|many|TRBV7-2
CASSLALSGGGNYEQYF
>TRBJ1-1|many|TRBV9
CASSVEVSWSTEAFF
>TRBJ1-5|NA|TRBV18
CASSPPGGGQPQHF
>TRBJ2-7|NA|TRBV15
CATSRDRSYEQYF
>TRBJ2-7|NA|TRBV9
CASSVAAGGVYEQYF
>TRBJ2-7|NA|TRBV6-1
CASSEARLAGTEEQYF
>TRBJ2-3|many|TRBV6-4
CASSENSGSPTDTQYF
>TRBJ2-3|few|TRBV5-1
CASSPGTGGADTQYF
>TRBJ2-7|NA|TRBV30
CAWRGDHGTLRPYEQYF
>TRBJ1-1|few|TRBV5-8
CASRASWAAMNTEAFF
>TRBJ2-1|NA|TRBV4-2
CASSRVDNEQFF
>TRBJ1-1|NA|TRBV4-1
CASSQVPTGLNTEAFF
>TRBJ2-1|NA|TRBV7-9
CASSLRGTSINEQFF
>TRBJ1-2|NA|TRBV9
CASRASHGTGGAFYGYTF
>TRBJ2-7|once|TRBV9
CASSPDPGTYTYEQYF
>TRBJ2-3|once|TRBV11-2
CASSFLGTRADTQYF
>TRBJ1-2|NA|TRBV7-9
CASSSGGTGTVGYTF
>TRBJ2-1|NA|TRBV18
CASSRDRGDNEQFF
>TRBJ2-1|NA|TRBV4-2
CTSSGDGARPQFF
>TRBJ2-1|NA|TRBV5-1
CASSLDGLDSYNEQFF
>TRBJ2-2|NA|TRBV5-6
CASSPGQHTGELFF
>TRBJ1-1|NA|TRBV27
CATTRSGLSSEAFF
>TRBJ2-2|NA|TRBV9
CASSVATSRVYTGELFF
>TRBJ2-5|NA|TRBV7-9
CASSFGAGGETQYF
>TRBJ2-5|NA|TRBV28
CASSLMATQYF
>TRBJ1-5|NA|TRBV7-8
CASSLATGSHQPQHF
>TRBJ2-7|NA|TRBV6-5
CASSPRDSFYEQYF
>TRBJ1-2|once|TRBV27
CASSFRRGRDYGYTF
>TRBJ2-7|NA|TRBV29-1
CSASGGPPLEQYF
>TRBJ1-1|NA|TRBV25-1
CASSPSGARGLTEAFF
>TRBJ2-7|few|TRBV4-2
CASSQSPDLPLEQYF
>TRBJ2-7|NA|TRBV11-2
CASSPHGGEQYF
>TRBJ2-5|NA|TRBV18
CASSPIGGGQETQYF
>TRBJ2-7|NA|TRBV9
CASSAQQGREQYF
>TRBJ1-2|NA|TRBV18
CASSPSGDSRGYTF
>TRBJ1-5|NA|TRBV28
CASSFGTGYDQPQHF
>TRBJ2-5|NA|TRBV5-4
CASSFRLGETQYF
>TRBJ2-3|NA|TRBV5-4
CASSSGQGISDTQYF
>TRBJ2-1|NA|TRBV7-9
CASSPSGSYNEQFF
>TRBJ1-3|NA|TRBV9
CASSVGQAGNTIYF
>TRBJ1-4|NA|TRBV9
CASSVAGLNEKLFF
>TRBJ2-2|NA|TRBV11-3
CASSLGVGTGELFF
>TRBJ2-1|NA|TRBV11-2
CASSLVMSYNEQFF
>TRBJ1-2|NA|TRBV28
CASRRENYGYTF
>TRBJ2-7|NA|TRBV28
CASSLTGYEQYF
>TRBJ2-2|NA|TRBV4-3
CASSQDVQVNTGELFF